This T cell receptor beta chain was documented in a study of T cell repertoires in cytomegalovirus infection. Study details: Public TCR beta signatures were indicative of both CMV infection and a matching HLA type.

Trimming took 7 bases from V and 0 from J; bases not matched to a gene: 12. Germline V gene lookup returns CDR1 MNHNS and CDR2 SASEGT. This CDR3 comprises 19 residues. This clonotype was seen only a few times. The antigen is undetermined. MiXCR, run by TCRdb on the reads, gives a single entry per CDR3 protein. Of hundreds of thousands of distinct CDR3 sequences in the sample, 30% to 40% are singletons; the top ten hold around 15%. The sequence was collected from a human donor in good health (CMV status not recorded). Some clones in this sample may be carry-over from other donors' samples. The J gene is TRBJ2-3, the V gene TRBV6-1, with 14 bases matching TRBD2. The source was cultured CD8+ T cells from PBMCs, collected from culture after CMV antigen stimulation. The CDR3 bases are TGTGCCAGCACCCTCCCCGGGACTAGCGGGGGTTGGAGCACAGATACGCAGTATTTT. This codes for CASTLPGTSGGWSTDTQYF.